This T cell receptor beta chain was observed in a study of T-cell reconstitution after alpha-beta-depleted transplantation in children. Study-level results: Among T cells one year after transplant, newly produced cells accounted for most counts and diversity. The origin of alpha-beta T cells about two months after transplant was reportedly several hundred expanded graft clones.

CDR3 length: 15 amino acids. V lost 3 bases to trimming and J lost 4 bases, with 15 bases between them. About this clonotype: What it binds is not known.

Unique molecular identifiers tagged the TCRbeta library. One entry per CDR3 protein results from TCRdb running MiXCR on the PCR reads. This sample has some 310,000 distinct CDR3 sequences, with approximately 23% found just once. This TCR was sampled from a male patient between 5 and 17 years old who had a stem cell transplant for acute lymphoblastic leukemia, so the T cells may come from the graft donor. The rearrangement joins TRBV12-3 or TRBV12-4 to TRBJ2-5, with D perhaps given as TRBD1 or TRBD2 (5 bases each). This material consisted of PBMCs, mostly from graft donor cells, taken 180 days after TCRalphabeta/CD19-depleted stem cell transplant. In DNA, the CDR3 is TGTGCCAGCAGTTTTGGGGGTGGGGTGGGAGAGACCCAGTACTTC. Its translation is CASSFGGGVGETQYF.